This T cell receptor beta chain was identified during a study of blood T cells in healthy people across ages (dated by TCRdb to between 2015 and 2016). For the study in its entirety: In model experiments, template switching captured about one uniquely barcoded TCR beta cDNA molecule for every two T cells. The donors were divided into four age groups: young (average approximately 17 years), middle-aged (under 40), aged (about 60) and long-lived (nearly 85). To avoid experimental bias, donors of different ages were spread randomly across the sequencing lanes. Age-related changes in TCR beta repertoire diversity were measured in the study by deep sequencing normalized with unique cDNA molecular identifiers. For two donors (one aged 18 to 30 and one aged 80 or older), the study analyzed two additional independent replicas of 1 million unique cDNA reads from the same blood draw.

The protocol used for the library was 5' RACE. Reads for this sample came from an Illumina HiSeq 2500. The second PCR ran for about 6 to 11 cycles and used a J-beta primer mix along with a sample-barcoded 5' primer. Each TCR beta cDNA molecule received a unique molecular identifier from a template-switch 5' adaptor carrying 12 random nucleotides. Each sample yielded at least 3 million CDR3-containing paired-end reads. All of the RNA was converted into first-strand cDNA using the Mint cDNA synthesis kit, with a TRBC-specific oligonucleotide serving as the primer. Following uracil-DNA glycosylase treatment, all cDNA underwent a first 18-cycle PCR with the universal primers M1SS and BC2_uni_R. For the original study's pipeline: Each sample was normalized by randomly selecting 1 million high-quality reads, each carrying a distinct molecular identifier. Reads with shared molecular identifiers were discarded instead of being binned into consensus sequences. MiTCR, set to a Q25 quality threshold and the strictest error-elimination algorithm, was used for CDR3 identification, clonotype clustering and error correction. A nonparametric unseen species model using Euler transformation provided a lower-bound estimate of total TCR beta diversity. TCRdb itself trimmed the public reads at Q25 with fastp, ran MiXCR and retained productive beta chains. Each entry merges the rows of one CDR3 protein and shows their most common DNA and genes. TCRdb, not the original authors, processed these V and J calls. Counted in this sample were hundreds of thousands of distinct CDR3 sequences; approximately 31% of them appeared once. Just over 15% of the sample comes from the top ten.

The donors were roughly 39 Caucasian individuals from Russia, aged 6 to 90 years, who were systemically healthy. Each donor gave approximately 9.4 milliliters of peripheral blood, drawn into EDTA-treated Vacutainer tubes. Ficoll-Paque density-gradient centrifugation was used to isolate PBMCs, with at least 6 million obtained per sample. Trizol reagent was used to extract total RNA from the PBMCs, yielding at least 5.5 micrograms per sample. Naive CD45RAhigh/CD27high T cell percentages were measured by flow cytometry on a PBMC aliquot from every donor. From its cysteine to its phenylalanine, the CDR3 spans 13 amino acids. Just the 39-base CDR3 DNA is kept, in frame starting at base 1. The germline V gene specifies SGHRS as CDR1 and YFSETQ as CDR2. V loses 0 bases of germline sequence and J loses 9 bases, and the interval between the two ends is 10 bases. This clonotype was observed many times. Its antigen remains undetermined. No qualities accompany the bases; no much larger clone lies one base away.

Here is what the overall study found, with its caveats: Compared with the aged group, the long-lived group had more naive CD4+ T cells, fewer expanded clones and increased TCR diversity, a pattern suggesting age selection. Total diversity estimates from one million sequenced T cells were considered lower bounds and underestimates. A strong correlation was found between observed TCR beta diversity and the percentage of naive T cells measured by flow cytometry. Donor CMV infection status was unknown, potentially confounding age-related changes in expanded clonotypes. Because profiling used bulk unsorted PBMCs, naive and antigen-experienced compartments could not be compared conclusively. Observed TCR beta diversity per million T cells fell roughly linearly with age, and a significant reduction was already apparent by age roughly 40.

The sample taken for sequencing was blood. This sequence originates from a woman of 80 years or more in good health. Donor details come from another sample of the same person, matched by shared clones. The chain is encoded by TRBV5-1 joined to TRBJ2-1, with a weak D call of TRBD1 (6 bases match). In nucleotide form, the sequence is TGCGCCAGCAGCTTGGCCTGGGACACTGAGCAGTTCTTC. This yields the protein CASSLAWDTEQFF.